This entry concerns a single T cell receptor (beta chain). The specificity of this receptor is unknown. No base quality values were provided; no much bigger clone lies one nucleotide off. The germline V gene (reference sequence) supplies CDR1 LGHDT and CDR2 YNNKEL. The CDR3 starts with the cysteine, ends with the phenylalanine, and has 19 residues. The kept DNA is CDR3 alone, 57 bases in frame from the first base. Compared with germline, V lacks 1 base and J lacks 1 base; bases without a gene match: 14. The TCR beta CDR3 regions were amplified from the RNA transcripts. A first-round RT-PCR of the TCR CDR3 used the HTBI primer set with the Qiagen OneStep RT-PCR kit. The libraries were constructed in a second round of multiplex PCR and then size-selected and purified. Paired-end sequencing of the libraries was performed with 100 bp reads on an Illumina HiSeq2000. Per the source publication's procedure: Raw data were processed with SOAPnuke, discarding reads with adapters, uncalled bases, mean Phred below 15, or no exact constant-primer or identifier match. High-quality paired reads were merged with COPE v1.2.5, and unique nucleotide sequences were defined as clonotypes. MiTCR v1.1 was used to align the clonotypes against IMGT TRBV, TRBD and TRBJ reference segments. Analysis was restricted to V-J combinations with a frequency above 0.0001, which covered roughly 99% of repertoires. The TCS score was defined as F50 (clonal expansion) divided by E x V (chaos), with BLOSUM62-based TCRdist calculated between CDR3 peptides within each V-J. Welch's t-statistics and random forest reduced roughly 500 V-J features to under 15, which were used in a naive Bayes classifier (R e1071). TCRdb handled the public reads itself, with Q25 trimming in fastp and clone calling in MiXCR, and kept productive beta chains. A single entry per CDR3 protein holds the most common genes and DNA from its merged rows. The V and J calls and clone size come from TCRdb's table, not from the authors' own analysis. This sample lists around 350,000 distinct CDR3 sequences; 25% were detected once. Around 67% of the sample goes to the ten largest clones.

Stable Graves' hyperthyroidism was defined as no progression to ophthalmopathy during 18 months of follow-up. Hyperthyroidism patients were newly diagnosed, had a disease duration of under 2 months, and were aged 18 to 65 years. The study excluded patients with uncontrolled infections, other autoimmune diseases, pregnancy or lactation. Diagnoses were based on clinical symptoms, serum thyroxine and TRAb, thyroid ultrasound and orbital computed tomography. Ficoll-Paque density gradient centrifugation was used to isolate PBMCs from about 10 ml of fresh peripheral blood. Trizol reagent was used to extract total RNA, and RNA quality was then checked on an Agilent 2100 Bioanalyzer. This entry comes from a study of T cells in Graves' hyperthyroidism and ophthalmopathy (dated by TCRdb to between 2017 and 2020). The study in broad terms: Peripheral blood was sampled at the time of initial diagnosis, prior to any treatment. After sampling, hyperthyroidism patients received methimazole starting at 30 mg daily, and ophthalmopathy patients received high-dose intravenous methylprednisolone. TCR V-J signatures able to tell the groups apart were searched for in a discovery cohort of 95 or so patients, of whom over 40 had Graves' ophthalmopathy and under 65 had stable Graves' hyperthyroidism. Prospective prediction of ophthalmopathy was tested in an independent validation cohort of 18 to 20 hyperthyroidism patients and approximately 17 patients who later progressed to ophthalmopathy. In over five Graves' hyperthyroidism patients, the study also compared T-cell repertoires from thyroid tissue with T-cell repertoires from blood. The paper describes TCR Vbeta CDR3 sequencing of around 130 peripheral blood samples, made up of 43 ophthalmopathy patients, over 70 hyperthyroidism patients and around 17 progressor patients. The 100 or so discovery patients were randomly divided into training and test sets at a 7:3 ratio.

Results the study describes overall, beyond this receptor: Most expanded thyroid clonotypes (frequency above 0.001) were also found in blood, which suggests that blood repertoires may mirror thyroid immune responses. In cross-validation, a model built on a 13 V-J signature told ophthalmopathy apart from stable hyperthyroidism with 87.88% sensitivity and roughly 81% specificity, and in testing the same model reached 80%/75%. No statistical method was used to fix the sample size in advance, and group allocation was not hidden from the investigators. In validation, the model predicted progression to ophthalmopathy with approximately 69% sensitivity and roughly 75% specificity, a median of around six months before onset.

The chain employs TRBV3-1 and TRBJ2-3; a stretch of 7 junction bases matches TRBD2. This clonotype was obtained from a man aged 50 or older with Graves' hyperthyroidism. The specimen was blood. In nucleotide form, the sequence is TGTGCCAGCAGCCAAGTCGTTAAGACTAGCCGATCGGGCACAGATACGCAGTATTTT. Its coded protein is CASSQVVKTSRSGTDTQYF.